This T cell receptor (beta chain) was captured by sequencing in a study of blood T cell dynamics during melanoma immunotherapy. As for the study in general: Patients with metastatic melanoma got pembrolizumab or nivolumab-ipilimumab as first-line care.

Germline V gives CDR1 LNHDA, CDR2 SQIVND (reference sequence). J lost 5 bases, V lost 5 bases, and 7 bases had no gene match. CDR3 length: 14 residues. Using immunoSEQ multiplex PCR, the repertoire was profiled, and TCRdb retains in-frame clones only, with some absent. Here the sample spans around 5,000 clones, roughly four fifths being singletons. Time point denoted: week 3, after first cycle of checkpoint inhibitor. Sampling occurred pretreatment (T0) and at week 3 (W3), after cycle one of checkpoint blockade. The V call is TRBV19, the J call TRBJ2-7; 9 bases map to TRBD2. This receptor was obtained from a human donor with melanoma. The starting material was blood, obtained from a patient treated with checkpoint blockade. In nucleotides, the CDR3 is TGTGCCAGTAGTTCCAGCGGGGGGCGGAACGAGCAGTACTTC. Translating gives CASSSSGGRNEQYF. Combining the CDR3 with reference TRBV19 and TRBJ2-7 gives the whole variable domain DGGITQSPKYLFRKEGQNVTLSCEQNLNHDAMYWYRQDPGQGLRLIYYSQIVNDFQKGDIAEGYSVSREKKESFPLTVTSAQKNPTAFYLCASSSSGGRNEQYFGPGTRLTVT.